These T cell receptor beta chains were read from a single sample in a study of T cell responses to AZD1222 COVID-19 vaccine. Data came from immunoSEQ multiplex PCR; TCRdb stores just in-frame clones and leaves some out. Of around 76,000 clones in the sample, around 83% are singletons; the top ten hold about 13%. Source: peripheral blood, taken on day 0 of AZD1222 vaccination. Source of these receptors: an adult in good health. Both conserved end residues are trimmed from each CDR3. Clone size is stated in some rows and not others, as once, few, many or a class when expanded.

>TRBV6-6|TRBJ1-6|.
ASNKSGQGGSPLH
>TRBV11-3|TRBJ2-2|.
ASSTGQGAAGELF
>TRBV15|TRBJ2-5|.
ATSRDIAGAQETQY
>TRBV12-5|TRBJ2-5|.
ASGLVGRGYQETQY
>TRBV14|TRBJ2-7|once
ASSLGLAGEQY
>TRBV5-1|TRBJ1-3|.
ASSVGDRAGGNTIY
>TRBV5-4|TRBJ2-1|.
ASSPSLTSGVDEQF
>TRBV2|TRBJ2-5|.
ASSRGQETQY
>TRBV5-1|TRBJ2-3|once
ASSLQVGDTQY
>TRBV28|TRBJ1-2|.
ASSSGTGTNYGYT
>TRBV3-1/TRBV3-2|TRBJ2-1|once
ASSQGPPGARNEQF
>TRBV7-9|TRBJ1-1|.
ASSPGTFFGAF
>TRBV29-1|TRBJ1-2|.
SGGQGPEGYT
>TRBV28|TRBJ2-7|.
ASRGQGRTSALYEQY
>TRBV6-6|TRBJ1-1|.
ASTPGRGVGVAEAF